The next 10 T cell receptor beta chains were all read from a single sample in a study of T-cell reconstitution after alpha-beta-depleted transplantation in children. As it was prepared, the TCRbeta library received unique molecular identifiers. In TCRdb, the PCR reads were re-called with MiXCR into one record per CDR3 protein. This table has fewer than 700,000 distinct CDR3 sequences, under 15% appearing once. This specimen consisted of PBMCs, mostly from graft donor cells, obtained 360 days after TCRalphabeta/CD19-depleted stem cell transplant. Receptor source: a male patient between 5 and 17 years old who had a stem cell transplant for acute myeloid leukemia, so the T cells may come from the graft donor.

The chain uses TRBV14 and TRBJ2-5; unclear D gene. From germline, CDR1 is SGHDN and CDR2 FVKESK. V was clipped by 1 base and J by 5 bases, with 14 bases between them. The CDR3 runs to 15 residues. CDR3 residues: CASSQGGRIGETQYF. Here the CDR3 DNA reads TGTGCCAGCAGCCAAGGAGGCAGGATTGGGGAGACCCAGTACTTC. Complete variable domain (other parts from reference TRBV14 and TRBJ2-5): EAGVTQFPSHSVIEKGQTVTLRCDPISGHDNLYWYRRVMGKEIKFLLHFVKESKQDESGMPNNRFLAERTGGTYSTLKVQPAELEDSGVYFCASSQGGRIGETQYFGPGTRLLVL.

A few counts support this clonotype. The rearrangement joins TRBV12-3 or TRBV12-4 to TRBJ2-1, with 11 bases lining up with TRBD2. V lost 7 bases and J lost 5; bases outside the gene matches: 10. The CDR3 is made up of 16 amino acids. CDR3 protein: CASNYPGTSGNNEQFF. Written as DNA, the CDR3 is TGTGCCAGCAATTACCCCGGGACTAGCGGTAACAATGAGCAGTTCTTC.

This clonotype was detected ten times or more. The CDR3 loop reads CASSLGLVRNEQFF. CDR3 sequence (DNA): TGTGCCAGCAGCTTAGGACTAGTCCGCAATGAGCAGTTCTTC. V and J are TRBV7-9 and TRBJ2-1, with D perhaps matching TRBD2 (6 bases). The V end was cut by 1 base, the J end by 6 bases, with 10 bases between. CDR1 and CDR2 from the germline V gene are SEHNR and FQNEAQ (reference sequence). This CDR3 is 14 amino acids long.

The table lists this clonotype with a few counts. This rearrangement joins TRBV12-3 or TRBV12-4 to TRBJ2-3; D is unresolved. The V gene lost 3 bases and the J gene lost 2 bases, with 6 bases spanning the gap. This CDR3 contains 13 residues. CDR3: CASSFSNTDTQYF. The CDR3 DNA reads TGTGCCAGCAGTTTTAGTAACACAGATACGCAGTATTTT.

The rearrangement links TRBV30 to TRBJ2-7; D is tentatively TRBD1 or TRBD2 (6 bases each). V was clipped by 0 bases and J by 4 bases, with 16 bases between them. The CDR3 extends over 15 amino acids. Germline V lookup: CDR1 GTSNPN, CDR2 SVGIG (reference sequence). The CDR3 DNA follows: TGTGCCTGGAGTGTAAGGGGGACTCCAGTTTACGAGCAGTACTTC. Translated, it gives CAWSVRGTPVYEQYF.

This clonotype was seen a few times. The chain is built from TRBV10-3 and TRBJ2-1; TRBD2 matches at 9 bases. Trimming removed 7 bases from V and 7 bases from J; junction bases left unmatched: 5. Germline CDR1 ENHRY, CDR2 SYGVKD. The CDR3 covers 13 residues. CDR3 region: CAITTGLANEQFF. CDR3 DNA sequence: TGTGCCATCACCACGGGACTAGCAAATGAGCAGTTCTTC.

The rearrangement links TRBV6-2 or TRBV6-3 to TRBJ2-3; 13 nucleotides line up with TRBD2. Germline V lookup: CDR1 MNHEY, CDR2 SVGEGT. V lost 2 bases, J lost 5 bases, and 10 bases stayed unmatched. The CDR3 extends over 18 amino acids. CDR3 DNA: TGTGCCAGCAGTTACGGCCTAACTAGCGGGAGGGCCGTAGATACGCAGTATTTT. Translated, it gives CASSYGLTSGRAVDTQYF.

This clonotype was counted ten times or more. This chain connects TRBV2 to TRBJ2-1; TRBD1 aligns across 7 bases. CDR1 and CDR2 (germline): SNHLY, FYNNEI. This CDR3 spans 15 amino acids. Trimming took 1 base from V and 2 from J; bases not matched to a gene: 2. The CDR3 bases are TGTGCCAGCAGTGAAGTCCAGGGGGCCTACAATGAGCAGTTCTTC. Translation gives CASSEVQGAYNEQFF.

This clonotype has more than one count but fewer than ten. The V and J genes are TRBV6-2 or TRBV6-3 and TRBJ2-1, with TRBD2 matching 14 bases. The germline CDR1 and CDR2 sequences are MNHEY and SVGEGT. Unmatched junction bases numbered 1, after V lost 0 bases and J lost 9 bases. This CDR3 is built from 15 residues. In nucleotides, the CDR3 is TGTGCCAGCAGTTACTCGACTAGCGGGAGGGCTGAGCAGTTCTTC. Translated: CASSYSTSGRAEQFF.

Many counts were recorded for this clonotype. This chain joins TRBV7-2 and TRBJ1-1; D gene ambiguous. The length of the CDR3 is 15 residues. The germline V gene encodes CDR1 SGHTA and CDR2 FQGNSA. V lost 1 base and J lost 1, with 10 bases in between. DNA for the CDR3: TGTGCCAGCAGCTTAGTGGAGAAATCGAACACTGAAGCTTTCTTT. This encodes CASSLVEKSNTEAFF.